The sequence of this TCR beta chain was determined in a study of PD-L1 blockade in urothelial cancer. The table came from immunoSEQ multiplex PCR; TCRdb's copy has only in-frame clones and leaves some out. Among 38,000 or so clones listed, 80% to 90% were seen once. Source: PBMCs, taken around atezolizumab (anti-PD-L1) treatment. The TCR sequence derives from a man between 60 and 70 years old with urothelial cancer.

The CDR3 coding sequence is TGTGCCAGCCTGTCCGGGACAGGGGCGGTTGAAGCTTTCTTT. Amino acids: CASLSGTGAVEAFF. This sequence joins TRBV6-1 and TRBJ1-1, with 10 bases matching TRBD1. Trimming took 8 bases from V and 7 from J; bases not matched to a gene: 10. The CDR3 contains 14 residues. Germline V CDR1 and CDR2: MNHNS, SASEGT.